The 15 T cell receptor beta chains reported below all come from one sample, sequenced in a study of technical replicates of blood from several donors. The repertoire was sequenced with immunoSEQ multiplex PCR; TCRdb's copy has only in-frame clones and lacks some. This repertoire shows more than 65,000 clones, over 75% found once; its top ten account for about 4.5%. Sequences were obtained from PBMCs. All receptors come from a human donor in good health. Some clones in this sample may be carry-over from other donors' samples.

The J gene is TRBJ1-2, the V gene TRBV27, with D unresolved. The CDR3 loop spans 16 amino acids. The V gene's germline CDR1 is MNHEY and CDR2 SMNVEV (reference sequence). V was trimmed by 2 bases and J by 0 bases, leaving 13 bases between them. CDR3 sequence: CASSLNSWAANYGYTF. The CDR3 bases are TGTGCCAGCAGTTTAAATTCATGGGCCGCTAACTATGGCTACACCTTC.

This chain links TRBV4-2 with TRBJ2-7; tentative D call: TRBD2 (6 bases). CDR1 and CDR2 (germline): LGHNA, YNFKEQ. The V gene lost 4 bases and the J gene lost 2 bases, with 21 bases spanning the gap. This CDR3 spans 17 amino acids. CDR3 bases: TGTGCCAGCAGCCGGGATAAGGACGCGGGGCAAACCTACGAGCAGTACTTC. This sequence encodes CASSRDKDAGQTYEQYF.

The V call is TRBV6-4, the J call TRBJ2-1; D is possibly TRBD2 (6 bases). V lost 7 bases, J lost 4 bases, and 17 bases lay in between. Germline V lookup: CDR1 MRHNA, CDR2 SNTAGT. The CDR3 is made up of 15 amino acids. The CDR3 is CASTPEAGGYNEQFF. The DNA for the CDR3 is TGTGCCAGCACCCCCGAGGCCGGGGGATACAATGAGCAGTTCTTC.

This clone has a handful of counts. This chain joins TRBV27 and TRBJ1-6, with D perhaps matching TRBD1 (5 bases). This CDR3 is 14 amino acids long. The V gene lost 6 bases and the J gene lost 5 bases, with 11 bases spanning the gap. Germline CDR1 is MNHEY and CDR2 is SMNVEV (reference sequence). The CDR3 sequence: CASRRGGNNSPLHF. As DNA, the CDR3 is TGTGCCAGCAGAAGGGGAGGGAATAATTCACCCCTCCACTTT.

The genes are TRBV5-6 and TRBJ2-3; 13 bases map to TRBD2. After removal of 0 bases from V and 0 bases from J, the junction contained 7 bases not matched to a gene. The germline V gene has CDR1 SGHDT and CDR2 YYEEEE. The length of the CDR3 is 19 residues. As DNA, the CDR3 is TGTGCCAGCAGCTTGGGGTGGACTAGCGGGGGCCTTAGCACAGATACGCAGTATTTT. It codes for CASSLGWTSGGLSTDTQYF. The whole variable domain, filled in from reference TRBV5-6 and TRBJ2-3, reads DAGVTQSPTHLIKTRGQQVTLRCSPKSGHDTVSWYQQALGQGPQFIFQYYEEEERQRGNFPDRFSGHQFPNYSSELNVNALLLGDSALYLCASSLGWTSGGLSTDTQYFGPGTRLTVL.

This clone was seen more than once but under ten times. This chain links TRBV30 with TRBJ1-6, with 8 bases fitting TRBD1. Trimming at V came to 2 bases and at J to 7 bases, leaving 7 bases not matched to a gene. CDR3 length: 15 residues. Germline V gene sequence: CDR1 GTSNPN, CDR2 SVGIG (reference sequence). CDR3 in DNA: TGTGCCTGGAGTCTTACACGACAGGGGAATTCACCCCTCCACTTT. Residues: CAWSLTRQGNSPLHF.

This rearrangement joins TRBV13 to TRBJ1-1; D gene uncertain. The V and J ends lost 3 bases and 1 base respectively, with 3 bases between them. The CDR3 has 12 residues. Germline loops: CDR1 PRHDT, CDR2 FYEKMQ (reference sequence). CDR3 DNA: TGTGCCAGCAGCTTCCGGAACACTGAAGCTTTCTTT. Protein: CASSFRNTEAFF.

The genes are TRBV7-8 and TRBJ2-1; 8 bases are shared with TRBD2. V gave up 5 bases and J gave up 8 bases; unmatched junction bases: 11. Germline CDR1 reads SGHVS; CDR2 reads FQNEAQ. The CDR3 spans 15 residues. The CDR3 reads CASSDLAGGSDEQFF. Here the CDR3 DNA reads TGTGCCAGCAGCGACTTGGCGGGAGGTTCCGATGAGCAGTTCTTC.

This rearrangement joins TRBV7-2 to TRBJ2-2, with 9 bases lining up with TRBD1. Germline CDR1 is SGHTA and CDR2 is FQGNSA. The V gene end was trimmed by 1 base and the J gene end by 6 bases; junction bases not matched to a gene: 3. The CDR3 has 15 residues. CDR3 in amino acids: CASSLDRGRSGELFF. The CDR3 nucleotides are TGTGCCAGCAGCTTAGACAGGGGGCGGTCCGGGGAGCTGTTTTTT.

The chain employs TRBV7-9 and TRBJ2-4, with a weak D call TRBD2 (5 bases). V lost 0 bases to trimming and J lost 3 bases, with 6 bases between them. This CDR3 is built from 14 residues. The germline V gene has CDR1 SEHNR and CDR2 FQNEAQ (reference sequence). Here the CDR3 reads CASSLAGSKNIQYF. The CDR3 nucleotides read TGTGCCAGCAGCTTAGCGGGGAGCAAAAACATTCAGTACTTC.

This clone was seen once. The CDR3 DNA is TGTGCCAGCAGCCCTGACAGGGGGGAGACCCAGTACTTC. Amino acids: CASSPDRGETQYF. The chain joins TRBV7-2 to TRBJ2-5, with 9 bases aligning to TRBD1. The CDR3 has 13 residues. CDR1 is SGHTA and CDR2 is FQGNSA in the germline V gene. J lost 5 bases, V lost 5 bases, and 3 bases had no gene match.

CDR3: CASTPTGIFEKLFF. Here the CDR3 DNA reads TGTGCCAGCACCCCTACCGGGATTTTCGAAAAACTGTTTTTT. V and J are TRBV6-6 and TRBJ1-4; D not certain. CDR1 MNHNY and CDR2 SVGAGI come from the germline V gene (reference sequence). The CDR3 is made up of 14 amino acids. V lost 7 bases, J lost 8 bases, and 17 bases lay in between.

This chain links TRBV25-1 with TRBJ1-2; possible D gene TRBD1, 6 bases. Germline V lookup: CDR1 MGHDK, CDR2 SYGVNS. Trimming cost V 2 bases and J 7 bases, with 14 bases left between them. The CDR3 covers 14 residues. The DNA for the CDR3 is TGTGCCAGCAGTGAAGGGGGGGCGATAGGTGGCTACACCTTC. Protein: CASSEGGAIGGYTF.

The chain has TRBV7-9 and TRBJ1-2; D gene uncertain. Germline loops: CDR1 SEHNR, CDR2 FQNEAQ (reference sequence). Trimming took 5 bases from V and 14 from J, leaving 6 bases between them. This CDR3 contains 8 residues. Here the CDR3 DNA reads TGTGCCAGCAGCCCCCATACCTTC. Translation gives CASSPHTF.

The chain uses TRBV7-9 and TRBJ2-5; TRBD1 is a possible D gene (6 bases). Trimming shortened V by 4 bases and J by 4 bases, and 16 bases separated the two germline ends. The CDR3 is made up of 15 amino acids. Germline CDR1 and CDR2: SEHNR and FQNEAQ (reference sequence). CDR3 bases: TGTGCCAGCAGCTCACCAATCCAGGGGCGAGAGACCCAGTACTTC. It is translated as CASSSPIQGRETQYF.